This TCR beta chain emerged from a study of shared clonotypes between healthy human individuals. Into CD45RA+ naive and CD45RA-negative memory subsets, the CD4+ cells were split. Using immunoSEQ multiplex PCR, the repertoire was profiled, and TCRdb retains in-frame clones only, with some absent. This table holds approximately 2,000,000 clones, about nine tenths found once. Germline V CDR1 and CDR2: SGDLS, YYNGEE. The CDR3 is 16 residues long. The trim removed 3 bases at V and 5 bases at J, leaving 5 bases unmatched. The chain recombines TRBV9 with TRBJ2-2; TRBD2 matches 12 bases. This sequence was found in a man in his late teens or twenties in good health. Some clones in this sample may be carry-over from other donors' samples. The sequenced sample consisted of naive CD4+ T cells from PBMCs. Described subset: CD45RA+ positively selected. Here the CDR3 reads CASSANLAGGTGELFF. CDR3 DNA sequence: TGTGCCAGCAGCGCGAACCTAGCGGGAGGGACCGGGGAGCTGTTTTTT.